This T cell receptor beta chain was identified in a study of cytomegalovirus exposure and HLA in healthy donors. CDR1 and CDR2 from the germline V gene are LNHDA and SQIVND (reference sequence). Trimming removed 5 bases at V and 6 bases at J, with 17 bases between. There are 15 residues in the CDR3. PCR used 60 Vbeta primers and 13 Jbeta primers. Repertoires were generated with immunoSEQ multiplex PCR, while TCRdb's copy carries only in-frame clones and drops some. The data hold fewer than 130,000 clones, with 70% to 85% observed a single time. As to this clone: Its antigen remains unidentified.

The study's findings and limits: More than 15,000 TCR beta sequences were associated with HLA alleles at 0.05 false discovery rate in a later analysis. It was reported that TCR beta sequences correctly inferred the HLA-A and HLA-B alleles for most subjects.

Unrecorded immune exposure was likely among donors, who were nominally healthy when sampled. This clonotype was obtained from a woman between 40 and 50 years old in good health and CMV-seronegative. The sequencing sample was made of PBMCs. This rearrangement joins TRBV19 to TRBJ1-5; D possibly corresponds to TRBD1 (5 bases). The CDR3 sequence is CASSLPRVIGQPQHF. The CDR3 nucleotides read TGTGCCAGTAGTCTCCCCAGGGTAATTGGTCAGCCCCAGCATTTT.